Shown below are 30 T cell receptor beta chains from a single sample sequenced in a study of T cells in Graves' hyperthyroidism and ophthalmopathy. The CDR3 regions of TCR beta were amplified from RNA transcripts. Primed by the HTBI set, a first-round RT-PCR was run on the TCR CDR3. TCRdb re-analysed the multiplex PCR reads in MiXCR, keeping a single row per CDR3 protein. Of hundreds of thousands of distinct CDR3 sequences listed, 14% are singletons. Sequenced material: blood. These receptors all stem from a woman aged 45 to 65 with Graves' ophthalmopathy.

This clonotype was detected only a few times. The rearrangement links TRBV24-1 to TRBJ2-1; no reliable D call. CDR3 size: 14 residues. Germline V gives CDR1 KGHDR, CDR2 SFDVKD. Trimming removed 0 bases from V and 7 bases from J, with 9 bases in between. In DNA form, the CDR3 reads TGTGCCACCAGTGATTTGCTTCCACCGAATGAGCAGTTCTTC. Translating gives CATSDLLPPNEQFF.

This clonotype occurred many times. CDR3 in DNA: TGTGCCAGCAGTGGATTCGGGGCGAACACTGAAGCTTTCTTT. Translated, it gives CASSGFGANTEAFF. The chain recombines TRBV6-1 with TRBJ1-1; D perhaps matches TRBD1 (5 bases). Trimming removed 4 bases at V and 1 base at J, with 10 bases between. From germline, CDR1 is MNHNS and CDR2 SASEGT. The CDR3 is 14 residues long.

The gene calls are TRBV9 and TRBJ1-2; D might be TRBD1 (6 bases). The CDR3 runs 14 residues. Deletions cut 4 bases from V and 8 bases from J, with 18 bases between. Germline values: CDR1 SGDLS, CDR2 YYNGEE. The CDR3 reads CASSSDPGANGYTF. CDR3 DNA sequence: TGTGCCAGCAGCTCAGACCCGGGGGCCAACGGCTACACCTTC.

This clonotype was detected only a few times. J is TRBJ2-7 and V is TRBV9; 7 bases align to TRBD1. Germline V gene sequence: CDR1 SGDLS, CDR2 YYNGEE. The CDR3 has 16 residues. After removal of 1 base from V and 3 bases from J, the junction contained 10 bases not matched to a gene. CDR3 sequence reads: CASSVTTGASYYEQYF. CDR3 nucleotide sequence: TGTGCCAGCAGCGTAACAACAGGGGCATCCTACTACGAGCAGTACTTC. Complete variable domain (other parts from reference TRBV9 and TRBJ2-7): DSGVTQTPKHLITATGQRVTLRCSPRSGDLSVYWYQQSLDQGLQFLIQYYNGEERAKGNILERFSAQQFPDLHSELNLSSLELGDSALYFCASSVTTGASYYEQYFGPGTRLTVT.

This clonotype occurred many times. This chain links TRBV20-1 with TRBJ1-3; TRBD1 matches 8 bases. The germline gives CDR1 DFQATT, CDR2 SNEGSKA (reference sequence). The trim removed 6 bases at V and 0 bases at J, leaving 4 bases unmatched. The CDR3 totals 14 residues. CDR3 in amino acids: CSAPDRGSGNTIYF. DNA for the CDR3: TGCAGTGCCCCCGACAGGGGCTCTGGAAACACCATATATTTT.

This clonotype was seen a few times. The rearrangement uses TRBV7-9 and TRBJ2-1, with TRBD2 matching over 10 bases. Per the germline V gene, CDR1 is SEHNR and CDR2 is FQNEAQ (reference sequence). The J segment lost 3 bases and the V segment lost 4 bases, leaving 6 bases of the junction unmatched. This CDR3 region has 16 residues. The CDR3 is CASSSSSGSHYNEQFF. The CDR3 DNA reads as TGTGCCAGCAGCTCCTCTAGCGGGAGTCACTACAATGAGCAGTTCTTC.

V and J are TRBV24-1 and TRBJ2-7, with a tentative D call TRBD2 (6 bases). V was pared by 3 bases and J by 3 bases, with 17 bases between. The CDR3 totals 16 residues. The germline gives CDR1 KGHDR, CDR2 SFDVKD. The chain's CDR3 is CATSDPRKGLIYEQYF. The CDR3 DNA reads as TGTGCCACCAGTGATCCCCGGAAGGGACTCATCTACGAGCAGTACTTC.

This clonotype has more than one count but fewer than ten. The V and J genes are TRBV19 and TRBJ2-7; TRBD2 might be the D (6 bases). There are 14 residues in the CDR3. The V and J ends lost 6 bases and 3 bases respectively, with 15 bases between them. Germline V gene data show CDR1 as LNHDA and CDR2 as SQIVND (reference sequence). CDR3 amino acids: CASRSFSGNYEQYF. The CDR3 DNA reads TGTGCCAGTAGATCCTTTAGCGGAAACTACGAGCAGTACTTC. Variable domain in full (rest from reference TRBV19 and TRBJ2-7): DGGITQSPKYLFRKEGQNVTLSCEQNLNHDAMYWYRQDPGQGLRLIYYSQIVNDFQKGDIAEGYSVSREKKESFPLTVTSAQKNPTAFYLCASRSFSGNYEQYFGPGTRLTVT.

This clonotype was counted only a few times. The CDR3 DNA follows: TGTGCCAGCAGCTCAGGGGATGAAGCTTTCTTT. Protein sequence: CASSSGDEAFF. The rearrangement joins TRBV13 to TRBJ1-1; D is possibly TRBD1 (6 bases). The V and J ends lost 4 bases and 7 bases respectively, with 7 bases between them. CDR1 is PRHDT and CDR2 is FYEKMQ in the germline V gene (reference sequence). This CDR3 is 11 amino acids long.

A note on this clonotype: A clone one base away is much larger, so this may be a read error. The genes are TRBV5-6 and TRBJ2-1; no definite D call. The CDR3 is made up of 14 amino acids. V was pared by 3 bases and J by 4 bases, with 11 bases between. Looked up from germline, CDR1 is SGHDT and CDR2 is YYEEEE. The CDR3 sequence: CASSSGSPYNEQFF. The CDR3 bases are TGTGCCAGCAGCTCGGGCAGCCCGTACAATGAGCAGTTCTTC.

This chain connects TRBV5-6 to TRBJ2-7; 11 bases align to TRBD1. This CDR3 is 14 amino acids long. V lost 6 bases to trimming and J lost 3 bases; unmatched junction nucleotides: 5. CDR1 and CDR2 from the germline V gene are SGHDT and YYEEEE. CDR3 region: CASTQDRGHYEQYF. The CDR3 region has the DNA TGTGCCAGCACCCAGGACAGGGGGCACTACGAGCAGTACTTC. The entire variable domain, with the rest obtained from reference TRBV5-6 and TRBJ2-7, is as follows: DAGVTQSPTHLIKTRGQQVTLRCSPKSGHDTVSWYQQALGQGPQFIFQYYEEEERQRGNFPDRFSGHQFPNYSSELNVNALLLGDSALYLCASTQDRGHYEQYFGPGTRLTVT.

Many counts were recorded for this clonotype. The gene calls are TRBV18 and TRBJ2-1; 10 nucleotides line up with TRBD2. The CDR3 has 15 amino acids. From germline, CDR1 is KGHSH and CDR2 LQKENI. The V segment lost 5 bases and the J segment 5 bases; nucleotides outside the gene matches: 6. This CDR3 is CASSTIAGGHNEQFF. In DNA form, the CDR3 reads TGTGCCAGCTCAACCATAGCGGGAGGCCACAATGAGCAGTTCTTC. Drawing the rest from reference TRBV18 and TRBJ2-1, the complete variable domain is NAGVMQNPRHLVRRRGQEARLRCSPMKGHSHVYWYRQLPEEGLKFMVYLQKENIIDESGMPKERFSAEFPKEGPSILRIQQVVRGDSAAYFCASSTIAGGHNEQFFGPGTRLTVL.

V is TRBV28 and J is TRBJ2-2; 14 positions match TRBD2. The CDR3 consists of 16 residues. V lost 6 bases and J lost 7; bases outside the gene matches: 7. Germline CDR1 is MDHEN and CDR2 is SYDVKM. CDR3 loop: CASRRGLAGAIGELFF. CDR3 bases: TGTGCCAGCAGACGGGGACTAGCGGGAGCAATCGGGGAGCTGTTTTTT.

This clonotype was seen many times. The J gene is TRBJ2-1, the V gene TRBV24-1; D may be TRBD1 (5 bases). The CDR3 is made up of 16 amino acids. The V end lost 0 bases, the J end lost 0 bases, and 8 bases lay between the germline ends. Germline assignment: CDR1 KGHDR and CDR2 SFDVKD. CDR3 protein: CATSDLQGSSYNEQFF. The CDR3 nucleotides are TGTGCCACCAGTGATTTGCAGGGCAGCTCCTACAATGAGCAGTTCTTC.

This clonotype was counted many times. The genes are TRBV10-3 and TRBJ2-1; 13 nucleotides match TRBD2. V was clipped by 5 bases and J by 2 bases; unmatched bases: 6. Germline CDR1 and CDR2: ENHRY and SYGVKD. The CDR3 loop spans 17 amino acids. CDR3 protein: CAISLGTSGATYNEQFF. CDR3 bases: TGTGCCATCAGTCTAGGGACTAGCGGGGCGACCTACAATGAGCAGTTCTTC.

This chain links TRBV15 with TRBJ1-1, with TRBD1 identical over 9 bases. The CDR3 is 16 amino acids. Trimming took 5 bases from V and 3 from J; bases not matched to a gene: 10. In germline, CDR1 is LNHNV, CDR2 YYDKDF (reference sequence). The CDR3 bases are TGTGCCACCAGCTTTGCACAGGGGGCGTACTACACTGAAGCTTTCTTT. Translated: CATSFAQGAYYTEAFF. Filled out from reference TRBV15 and TRBJ1-1, the complete variable domain reads DAMVIQNPRYQVTQFGKPVTLSCSQTLNHNVMYWYQQKSSQAPKLLFHYYDKDFNNEADTPDNFQSRRPNTSFCFLDIRSPGLGDTAMYLCATSFAQGAYYTEAFFGQGTRLTVV.

The gene calls are TRBV24-1 and TRBJ2-7; weak D call: TRBD1 (5 bases). The CDR3 has 13 residues. Germline V CDR1 and CDR2: KGHDR, SFDVKD. Trimming took 7 bases from V and 2 from J, leaving 11 bases between them. CDR3 region: CATSGHETYEQYF. CDR3 nucleotides: TGTGCCACCAGCGGACACGAAACCTACGAGCAGTACTTC.

The chain recombines TRBV4-2 with TRBJ2-5; D unclear. Germline V CDR1 and CDR2: LGHNA, YNFKEQ. Trimming left V 0 bases short and J 5 bases short, with 16 bases between. This CDR3 region has 16 residues. CDR3 in amino acids: CASSQEVADSGETQYF. DNA of the CDR3: TGTGCCAGCAGCCAAGAAGTGGCGGATTCTGGGGAGACCCAGTACTTC.

Many counts were recorded for this clonotype. This sequence joins TRBV28 and TRBJ2-7; D is ambiguous. The CDR3 is 12 residues long. CDR1 is MDHEN and CDR2 is SYDVKM in the germline V gene. V lost 3 bases to trimming and J lost 5 bases, with 8 bases between them. The CDR3: CASSFPPDEQYF. CDR3 nucleotide sequence: TGTGCCAGCAGTTTCCCACCGGACGAGCAGTACTTC.

Of note for this clonotype: Just one base apart from a much larger clone, this may be a read error. The V gene is TRBV7-2, the J gene TRBJ2-1, with D possibly matching TRBD2 (6 bases). Trimming shortened V by 1 base and J by 0 bases, and 13 bases separated the two germline ends. This CDR3 comprises 17 residues. Germline CDR1 reads SGHTA; CDR2 reads FQGNSA. The DNA of the CDR3 is TGTGCCAGCAGCTTAGGCGGGACGAGGAGCTCCTACAATGAGCAGTTCTTC. Its translation is CASSLGGTRSSYNEQFF. The variable domain in full, completed from reference TRBV7-2 and TRBJ2-1, reads GAGVSQSPSNKVTEKGKDVELRCDPISGHTALYWYRQSLGQGLEFLIYFQGNSAPDKSGLPSDRFSAERTGGSVSTLTIQRTQQEDSAVYLCASSLGGTRSSYNEQFFGPGTRLTVL.

This clonotype was seen at least ten times. V and J are TRBV7-3 and TRBJ1-1, with 9 positions matching TRBD1. This CDR3 contains 19 residues. After removal of 2 bases from V and 0 bases from J, the junction contained 13 bases not matched to a gene. CDR1 is SGHTA, CDR2 FQGTGA, per germline. The CDR3: CASSLWSGGQGWLNTEAFF. Here the CDR3 DNA reads TGTGCCAGCAGCTTATGGAGTGGGGGACAGGGATGGTTGAACACTGAAGCTTTCTTT.

To note about this clonotype: This may come from a read error, since a much larger clone is one base off. The chain has TRBV12-3 or TRBV12-4 and TRBJ1-2; D is unresolved. This CDR3 has 13 residues. V was cut by 3 bases and J by 2 bases, with 7 bases left in between. CDR3 protein: CASSFEGNYGYTF. DNA for the CDR3: TGTGCCAGCAGTTTCGAAGGGAACTATGGCTACACCTTC.

This clonotype occurred many times. The chain uses TRBV3-1 and TRBJ1-5; a weak D match, TRBD1 (6 bases). This CDR3 has 15 amino acids. Trimming removed 5 bases from V and 0 bases from J, with 11 bases in between. CDR1 is LGHDT, CDR2 YNNKEL, per germline (reference sequence). This CDR3 is CASSINRASNQPQHF. The CDR3 region has the DNA TGTGCCAGCAGCATTAACAGGGCTAGCAATCAGCCCCAGCATTTT.

Notes on this clonotype: This sequence may be a read error, since a much larger clone differs from it by one base. The rearrangement uses TRBV29-1 and TRBJ2-1; D not certain. The CDR3 extends over 12 amino acids. Germline V gene data show CDR1 as SQVTM and CDR2 as ANQGSEA. The CDR3 sequence: CSVGSLYNERFF. CDR3 sequence (DNA): TGCAGCGTTGGCAGCCTTTACAATGAGCGGTTCTTC.

This clonotype appeared many times. The rearrangement joins TRBV7-3 to TRBJ1-1; 7 bases map to TRBD1. This CDR3 has 16 amino acids. J lost 1 base, V lost 4 bases, and 9 bases had no gene match. Germline V CDR1 and CDR2: SGHTA, FQGTGA. CDR3 sequence (DNA): TGTGCCAGCAGCTATGACGGGACAGTTGCGAACACTGAAGCTTTCTTT. Its translation is CASSYDGTVANTEAFF.

The genes are TRBV25-1 and TRBJ2-1, with D tentatively TRBD1 (6 bases). This CDR3 is 16 amino acids long. Trimming shortened V by 3 bases and J by 4 bases, and 16 bases separated the two germline ends. Germline CDR1 reads MGHDK; CDR2 reads SYGVNS. The CDR3 region is CASSEGPGAGYNEQFF. For the CDR3, the DNA is TGTGCCAGCAGTGAGGGGCCAGGGGCAGGATACAATGAGCAGTTCTTC.

Of note for this clonotype: A read error may account for a junction end that differs from germline. This chain joins TRBV28 and TRBJ2-1, with D tentatively TRBD1 (5 bases). This CDR3 is built from 15 residues. Germline CDR1 MDHEN, CDR2 SYDVKM. CDR3 protein: CTSSSRQGFYNEQFF. The DNA of the CDR3 is TGTACCAGCAGTTCTCGGCAGGGATTCTACAATGAGCAGTTCTTC.

The V and J genes are TRBV5-1 and TRBJ2-1; TRBD2 agrees at 14 bases. Germline V gives CDR1 SGHRS, CDR2 YFSETQ. V dropped 6 bases and J dropped 7; count of bases not matched to a gene: 9. This CDR3 has 16 residues. CDR3 DNA sequence: TGCGCCAGCACTGGGACTAGCGGGAGAGCTGGTAATGAGCAGTTCTTC. This translates into CASTGTSGRAGNEQFF.

This clonotype was counted at least ten times. The chain has TRBV20-1 and TRBJ2-5; D remains unclear. V gave up 2 bases and J gave up 3 bases, with 7 bases separating them. Germline lookup yields CDR1 DFQATT and CDR2 SNEGSKA (reference sequence). The CDR3 spans 12 residues. CDR3 in DNA: TGCAGTGCTAGACACTTAGAAGAGACCCAGTACTTC. It translates to CSARHLEETQYF.

This clonotype was counted many times. The chain joins TRBV7-9 to TRBJ1-1, with D maybe TRBD1 (6 bases). The CDR3 contains 14 residues. Per the germline V gene, CDR1 is SEHNR and CDR2 is FQNEAQ (reference sequence). With 1 base removed from V and 3 bases from J, the gap between germline ends came to 9 bases. The CDR3 DNA follows: TGTGCCAGCAGCTTAGGTGGGGGCGACACTGAAGCTTTCTTT. Its translation: CASSLGGGDTEAFF. Variable domain in full (rest from reference TRBV7-9 and TRBJ1-1): DTGVSQNPRHKITKRGQNVTFRCDPISEHNRLYWYRQTLGQGPEFLTYFQNEAQLEKSRLLSDRFSAERPKGSFSTLEIQRTEQGDSAMYLCASSLGGGDTEAFFGQGTRLTVV.